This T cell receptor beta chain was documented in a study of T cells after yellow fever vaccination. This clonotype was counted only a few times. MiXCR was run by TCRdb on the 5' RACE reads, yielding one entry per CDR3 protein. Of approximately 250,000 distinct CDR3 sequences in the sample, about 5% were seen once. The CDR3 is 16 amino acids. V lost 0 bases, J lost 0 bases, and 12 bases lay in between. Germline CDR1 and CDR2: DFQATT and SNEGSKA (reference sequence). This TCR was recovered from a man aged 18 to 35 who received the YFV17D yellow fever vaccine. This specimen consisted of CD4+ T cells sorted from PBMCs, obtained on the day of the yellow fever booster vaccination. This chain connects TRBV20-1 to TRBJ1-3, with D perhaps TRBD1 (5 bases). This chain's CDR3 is CSARDLRDSSGNTIYF. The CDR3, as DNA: TGCAGTGCTAGAGATCTCCGAGACAGCTCTGGAAACACCATATATTTT.